This is a list of T cell receptor beta chains from one sample in a study of shared clonotypes between healthy human individuals. The method was immunoSEQ multiplex PCR; TCRdb's version includes in-frame clones alone and lacks a portion of them. The data hold 520,000 or so clones, with approximately 79% observed a single time. The sequenced sample was PBMCs. These receptors were obtained from a woman in her 40s in good health. Some clones in this sample may be carry-over from other donors' samples. Each CDR3 is given with its conserved first and last residue. A D gene is named only where the DNA matches it firmly. Expanded clones get a size class; other rows say once, few or many, or leave the size out.

d_call: .; v_call: TRBV6-1; j_call: TRBJ2-6; clone_size: few; cdr3_nt: TGTGCCAGCAGTGAAGCGATCGGATACTCTGGGGCCAACGTCCTGACTTTC; cdr3_aa: CASSEAIGYSGANVLTF
d_call: .; v_call: TRBV5-1; j_call: TRBJ2-2; clone_size: .; cdr3_nt: TGCGCCAGCAGTTTGGGACAGAACACCGGGGAGCTGTTTTTT; cdr3_aa: CASSLGQNTGELFF
d_call: TRBD1; v_call: TRBV4-1; j_call: TRBJ2-6; clone_size: .; cdr3_nt: TGCGCCAGCAGCCAGATGGGACAGGGGGCCGGGGCCAACGTCCTGACTTTC; cdr3_aa: CASSQMGQGAGANVLTF
d_call: .; v_call: TRBV14; j_call: TRBJ2-7; clone_size: .; cdr3_nt: TGTGCCAGCAGCCATCGGGTTTGGCCCTACGAGCAGTACTTC; cdr3_aa: CASSHRVWPYEQYF
d_call: TRBD1; v_call: TRBV7-2; j_call: TRBJ2-1; clone_size: few; cdr3_nt: TGTGCCAGCAGCTCGCCCTCTTACAGGGGCGGTGAGCAGTTCTTC; cdr3_aa: CASSSPSYRGGEQFF
d_call: .; v_call: TRBV5-8; j_call: TRBJ2-1; clone_size: .; cdr3_nt: TGTGCCAGCAGGCCCAGGCAGGGGGGTCGCTACAATGAGCAGTTCTTC; cdr3_aa: CASRPRQGGRYNEQFF
d_call: .; v_call: TRBV30; j_call: TRBJ1-2; clone_size: .; cdr3_nt: TGTGCCTGGGAGGGTTGTTATAGAAAGACCTATGGCTACACCTTC; cdr3_aa: CAWEGCYRKTYGYTF
d_call: .; v_call: TRBV9; j_call: TRBJ2-1; clone_size: few; cdr3_nt: TGTGCCAGCAGCGTATTCGGACAGAGCTCCTACAATGAGCAGTTCTTC; cdr3_aa: CASSVFGQSSYNEQFF
d_call: TRBD1; v_call: TRBV27; j_call: TRBJ2-5; clone_size: .; cdr3_nt: TGTGCCAGCAGGTTACAGGGGACAGGAGAGACCCAGTACTTC; cdr3_aa: CASRLQGTGETQYF
d_call: TRBD1; v_call: TRBV2; j_call: TRBJ1-5; clone_size: few; cdr3_nt: TGTGCCAGCCACCCCCGGGACAGGCGCAATCAGCCCCAGCATTTT; cdr3_aa: CASHPRDRRNQPQHF
d_call: TRBD2; v_call: TRBV30; j_call: TRBJ2-3; clone_size: .; cdr3_nt: TGTGCCTGGAGTGTACGGCTAGCGGGAGTGACAGATACGCAGTATTTT; cdr3_aa: CAWSVRLAGVTDTQYF
d_call: .; v_call: TRBV11-3; j_call: TRBJ1-5; clone_size: .; cdr3_nt: TGTGCCAGCAGCTTAGTCTTGGGGGGGAATAACCAGCCCCAGCATTTT; cdr3_aa: CASSLVLGGNNQPQHF
d_call: .; v_call: TRBV6-1; j_call: TRBJ1-2; clone_size: .; cdr3_nt: TGTGCCAGCAGTACCCGTCCAGCGGACTATGGCTACACCTTC; cdr3_aa: CASSTRPADYGYTF
d_call: TRBD2; v_call: TRBV19; j_call: TRBJ2-2; clone_size: .; cdr3_nt: TGTGCCAGTAGTACAACCGGGACTAGGAACACCGGGGAGCTGTTTTTT; cdr3_aa: CASSTTGTRNTGELFF
d_call: .; v_call: TRBV4-2; j_call: TRBJ2-7; clone_size: .; cdr3_nt: TGTGCCAGCAGCCGGCCCATGGACCGATCGAACTACGAGCAGTACTTC; cdr3_aa: CASSRPMDRSNYEQYF
d_call: .; v_call: TRBV7-9; j_call: TRBJ1-1; clone_size: .; cdr3_nt: TGTGCCAGCAGCTTACAGGGCCCCCGCACTGAAGCTTTCTTT; cdr3_aa: CASSLQGPRTEAFF
d_call: .; v_call: TRBV9; j_call: TRBJ1-1; clone_size: .; cdr3_nt: TGTGCCAGCAGCGTAGTGGGGGAGTCAAACACTGAAGCTTTCTTT; cdr3_aa: CASSVVGESNTEAFF
d_call: .; v_call: TRBV21-1; j_call: TRBJ1-5; clone_size: .; cdr3_nt: TGTGCCAGCAGCAAATGGGGAAGAGATAGCAATCAGCCCCAGCATTTT; cdr3_aa: CASSKWGRDSNQPQHF
d_call: TRBD1; v_call: TRBV30; j_call: TRBJ1-4; clone_size: few; cdr3_nt: TGTGCCTGGAGCACAGGGGGAAGTGATGAAAAACTGTTTTTT; cdr3_aa: CAWSTGGSDEKLFF
d_call: TRBD2; v_call: TRBV9; j_call: TRBJ2-1; clone_size: .; cdr3_nt: TGTGCCAGCAGCCCGGGCCAAATAGCGGGAGAGGTCAATGAGCAGTTCTTC; cdr3_aa: CASSPGQIAGEVNEQFF
d_call: TRBD1; v_call: TRBV18; j_call: TRBJ2-5; clone_size: .; cdr3_nt: TGTGCCAGCTCACCATCAGGGGGCGGAGAGACCCAGTACTTC; cdr3_aa: CASSPSGGGETQYF
d_call: .; v_call: TRBV30; j_call: TRBJ2-1; clone_size: .; cdr3_nt: TGTGCCTGGTCGGATATCGCCCACGGAGACAATGAGCAGTTCTTC; cdr3_aa: CAWSDIAHGDNEQFF